These T cell receptor beta chains were read from a single sample in a study of tumor-infiltrating lymphocytes in primary liver carcinoma. TCRdb re-called the multiplex PCR reads with MiXCR, one entry per CDR3 protein. The repertoire holds about 110,000 distinct CDR3 sequences, with about 59% as singletons. The sample taken for sequencing was liver tumor tissue from sampling region 1. These receptors all come from a woman aged 60-75 years with primary liver carcinoma and hepatitis B virus infection. The CDR3 runs from the conserved cysteine through the conserved F or W. The order of the fields is V gene, J gene, clone size, D gene, CDR3 protein, CDR3 DNA. A D gene is named only where the DNA matches it firmly. Some rows mark clone size as missing; the rest say once, few, many or name a class of expanded clone.

V: TRBV4-1
J: TRBJ2-3
size: -
D: TRBD2
CDR3: CASSQSPLASGRETDTQYF
DNA: TGCGCCAGCAGCCAGTCCCCCTTAGCGTCGGGGCGGGAGACAGATACGCAGTATTTT

V: TRBV5-1
J: TRBJ2-7
size: -
D: -
CDR3: CASSYDSAYEQYF
DNA: TGCGCCAGCAGCTACGACAGTGCCTACGAGCAGTACTTC

V: TRBV4-1
J: TRBJ2-7
size: many
D: -
CDR3: CASSQGGGRGSREQYF
DNA: TGCGCCAGCAGCCAAGGGGGGGGCAGGGGGTCTCGTGAGCAGTACTTC

V: TRBV29-1
J: TRBJ2-7
size: -
D: -
CDR3: CGVARGSLYEQYF
DNA: TGCGGCGTTGCTAGAGGGAGTCTCTACGAGCAGTACTTC

V: TRBV15
J: TRBJ2-6
size: -
D: -
CDR3: CATSRAGSGANVLTF
DNA: TGTGCCACCAGCAGAGCAGGGTCTGGGGCCAACGTCCTGACTTTC

V: TRBV5-1
J: TRBJ1-1
size: -
D: -
CDR3: CASSLMGRATVAFF
DNA: TGCGCCAGCAGCTTGATGGGCAGGGCCACTGTAGCTTTCTTT

V: TRBV11-2
J: TRBJ2-7
size: medium-sized
D: -
CDR3: CASSPYRRQVNSYEQYF
DNA: TGTGCCAGCAGCCCATACCGCAGACAGGTCAACTCCTACGAGCAGTACTTC

V: TRBV6-1
J: TRBJ1-1
size: many
D: -
CDR3: CASNFAEGGEAFF
DNA: TGTGCCAGCAACTTCGCTGAGGGGGGTGAAGCTTTCTTT

V: TRBV28
J: TRBJ2-7
size: -
D: -
CDR3: CASSSETPYEQYF
DNA: TGTGCCAGCAGTAGTGAGACCCCCTACGAGCAGTACTTC

V: TRBV6-5
J: TRBJ1-2
size: many
D: -
CDR3: CASSPQGNYGYTF
DNA: TGTGCCAGCAGCCCCCAGGGAAACTATGGCTACACCTTC

V: TRBV28
J: TRBJ2-7
size: -
D: TRBD2
CDR3: CASTLGGGSYEQNF
DNA: TGTGCCAGCACCCTGGGCGGGGGGTCCTACGAGCAGAACTTC

V: TRBV12-5
J: TRBJ2-1
size: many
D: -
CDR3: CASGLVTEGEQFF
DNA: TGTGCTAGTGGTTTGGTAACGGAAGGAGAGCAGTTCTTC

V: TRBV11-2
J: TRBJ2-5
size: -
D: -
CDR3: CASCRGTQETQYF
DNA: TGTGCCAGCTGCCGGGGCACCCAAGAGACCCAGTACTTC

V: TRBV5-6
J: TRBJ2-3
size: many
D: TRBD1
CDR3: CASSLKGQGVTDTQYF
DNA: TGTGCCAGCAGCTTGAAGGGACAGGGGGTGACAGATACGCAGTATTTT

V: TRBV6-1
J: TRBJ2-7
size: -
D: -
CDR3: CASSEPTRIQHHEKYF
DNA: TGTGCCAGCAGTGAACCTACTAGGATCCAACACCACGAGAAGTACTTC

V: TRBV11-3
J: TRBJ2-1
size: once
D: -
CDR3: CASSLDHVGNEQFF
DNA: TGTGCCAGCAGCTTAGATCACGTGGGCAATGAGCAGTTCTTC

V: TRBV30
J: TRBJ1-1
size: -
D: -
CDR3: CALMRKVQAQWGGEAFF
DNA: TGTGCCTTGATGAGGAAAGTACAGGCACAGTGGGGAGGTGAAGCTTTCTTT

V: TRBV30
J: TRBJ2-7
size: once
D: -
CDR3: CARSEDGATFYEQYF
DNA: TGTGCCCGGAGTGAAGATGGGGCTACTTTCTACGAGCAGTACTTC

V: TRBV6-1
J: TRBJ2-2
size: many
D: -
CDR3: CASSEASEGPRANTGELFF
DNA: TGTGCCAGCAGTGAAGCGTCTGAGGGGCCCCGCGCGAACACCGGGGAGCTGTTTTTT

V: TRBV28
J: TRBJ1-6
size: -
D: -
CDR3: CASSQGTPVGSSSLYF
DNA: TGTGCCAGCAGCCAAGGGACTCCGGTTGGGAGTTCATCCCTCTACTTT

V: TRBV6-1
J: TRBJ2-7
size: many
D: -
CDR3: CASSEGRRSEQYF
DNA: TGTGCCAGCAGTGAAGGCCGTCGGAGCGAGCAGTACTTC

V: TRBV6-5
J: TRBJ1-2
size: -
D: -
CDR3: CASSYFPSYSYTF
DNA: TGTGCCAGCAGTTACTTCCCTAGCTATAGCTACACCTTC

V: TRBV29-1
J: TRBJ2-7
size: -
D: -
CDR3: CIVVRGTNSYDQYF
DNA: TGCATCGTTGTGAGGGGGACCAATTCCTACGATCAGTACTTC

V: TRBV29-1
J: TRBJ1-2
size: -
D: -
CDR3: CSVEGGNGYIF
DNA: TGCAGCGTAGAAGGGGGAAACGGCTACATATTC

V: TRBV10-3
J: TRBJ2-2
size: -
D: -
CDR3: CANSESRGPGGLFF
DNA: TGTGCCAACAGTGAGTCAAGGGGTCCCGGGGGGCTGTTTTTT

V: TRBV4-1
J: TRBJ2-7
size: -
D: -
CDR3: CASSQASARAAYEQYF
DNA: TGCGCTAGCAGCCAAGCTTCCGCGCGGGCTGCCTACGAGCAGTACTTC

V: TRBV7-2
J: TRBJ2-5
size: -
D: -
CDR3: CASSSAWVQETQYF
DNA: TGTGCCAGCAGCTCTGCGTGGGTCCAAGAGACCCAGTACTTC

V: TRBV12-3/TRBV12-4
J: TRBJ1-2
size: many
D: -
CDR3: CASSFYSTLYGYTF
DNA: TGTGCCAGCAGTTTCTATTCTACTCTCTATGGCTACACCTTC

V: TRBV6-1
J: TRBJ2-7
size: -
D: -
CDR3: CVSSESWTLAYEQYF
DNA: TGTGTCAGCAGTGAATCCTGGACATTGGCCTACGAGCAGTACTTC

V: TRBV6-1
J: TRBJ2-6
size: many
D: -
CDR3: CASSGLTGYGANVLTF
DNA: TGTGCCAGCAGTGGATTAACAGGTTACGGGGCCAACGTCCTGACTTTC

V: TRBV11-3
J: TRBJ1-2
size: -
D: -
CDR3: CTSSPGDAGGYTF
DNA: TGTACCAGTAGCCCCGGCGATGCGGGAGGCTACACCTTC

V: TRBV6-1
J: TRBJ2-5
size: many
D: -
CDR3: CASSEGGGIRRETQYF
DNA: TGTGCCAGCAGTGAAGGGGGTGGGATACGCAGGGAGACCCAGTACTTC

V: TRBV4-1
J: TRBJ2-3
size: many
D: -
CDR3: CASSQGGRPGLRTDTQYF
DNA: TGCGCCAGCAGCCAAGGGGGCCGGCCGGGACTTCGCACAGATACGCAGTATTTT

V: TRBV28
J: TRBJ1-5
size: few
D: -
CDR3: CASSIVKDQPQHF
DNA: TGTGCCAGCAGTATCGTAAAAGATCAGCCCCAGCATTTT

V: TRBV28
J: TRBJ1-5
size: once
D: TRBD1
CDR3: CASSLQGAGNQPQHF
DNA: TGTGCCAGCAGCCTCCAGGGGGCCGGCAATCAGCCCCAGCATTTT

V: TRBV11-2
J: TRBJ2-5
size: once
D: -
CDR3: CASTSFTQETQNF
DNA: TGTGCCAGCACCTCGTTTACCCAAGAGACCCAGAACTTC

V: TRBV28
J: TRBJ2-7
size: few
D: TRBD1
CDR3: CASSFGDRGLSYF
DNA: TGTGCCAGCAGTTTTGGGGACAGGGGGCTGTCGTACTTC

V: TRBV11-1
J: TRBJ2-1
size: -
D: -
CDR3: CASSSGRGAFGNEQFF
DNA: TGTGCCAGCAGCTCGGGTAGGGGGGCGTTTGGCAATGAGCAGTTCTTC

V: TRBV12-3/TRBV12-4
J: TRBJ1-5
size: -
D: TRBD1
CDR3: CASSPGTAYGGNQPQHF
DNA: TGTGCCAGCAGTCCCGGGACAGCATACGGTGGCAATCAGCCCCAGCATTTT

V: TRBV11-2
J: TRBJ2-5
size: -
D: -
CDR3: CASHLESKGTQYF
DNA: TGTGCTAGCCACTTAGAATCCAAGGGGACCCAGTACTTC

V: TRBV28
J: TRBJ2-3
size: -
D: -
CDR3: CASSHQQGFSDTRYF
DNA: TGTGCCAGCAGCCATCAACAGGGTTTCTCCGATACGCGGTATTTT

V: TRBV2
J: TRBJ1-1
size: -
D: -
CDR3: CASKWIGGLTEAFF
DNA: TGTGCCAGCAAGTGGATAGGGGGTTTGACTGAAGCTTTCTTT

V: TRBV15
J: TRBJ2-1
size: few
D: TRBD2
CDR3: CATKMGGVVTNEQFF
DNA: TGTGCCACTAAGATGGGAGGGGTTGTTACCAATGAGCAGTTCTTC

V: TRBV7-3
J: TRBJ2-1
size: -
D: TRBD2
CDR3: CASSLTCTSGSRNEQFF
DNA: TGTGCCAGCAGCTTAACGTGTACTAGCGGGAGTAGGAATGAGCAGTTCTTC

V: TRBV5-1
J: TRBJ2-1
size: few
D: -
CDR3: CASSFGQGYEQFF
DNA: TGCGCCAGCAGCTTTGGGCAGGGCTATGAGCAGTTCTTC

V: TRBV5-4
J: TRBJ2-7
size: many
D: TRBD2
CDR3: CASSSGTRNYEQYF
DNA: TGTGCCAGCAGCTCGGGGACTAGAAACTACGAGCAGTACTTC

V: TRBV28
J: TRBJ2-5
size: once
D: TRBD2
CDR3: CANSPWTSGRKSETQYF
DNA: TGTGCCAACAGTCCCTGGACTAGCGGGAGGAAATCGGAGACCCAGTACTTC

V: TRBV6-1
J: TRBJ1-2
size: once
D: -
CDR3: CARRANYGYPF
DNA: TGTGCCAGGAGAGCCAACTATGGCTACCCCTTC

V: TRBV2
J: TRBJ2-7
size: many
D: -
CDR3: CASSQGLEQYF
DNA: TGTGCCAGCAGCCAGGGTCTTGAGCAGTACTTC

V: TRBV28
J: TRBJ2-5
size: -
D: -
CDR3: CASTSPKGEETQYF
DNA: TGTGCCAGCACCTCCCCGAAGGGGGAAGAGACCCAGTACTTC

V: TRBV11-2
J: TRBJ2-1
size: once
D: -
CDR3: CASRSEMGTPYNEQFF
DNA: TGTGCCAGCAGATCAGAAATGGGAACGCCCTACAATGAGCAGTTCTTC

V: TRBV11-3
J: TRBJ1-1
size: -
D: -
CDR3: CASSRSLATETFF
DNA: TGTGCCAGCAGTCGTTCACTGGCCACTGAAACTTTCTTT

V: TRBV28
J: TRBJ1-2
size: few
D: -
CDR3: CASSLLRGGYTF
DNA: TGTGCCAGCAGCCTCCTTCGAGGTGGCTACACCTTC

V: TRBV28
J: TRBJ1-5
size: -
D: -
CDR3: CASSFVGGYNQPQHF
DNA: TGTGCCAGCAGTTTTGTGGGGGGCTACAATCAGCCCCAGCATTTT

V: TRBV6-1
J: TRBJ2-1
size: many
D: -
CDR3: CASRNRSLYNEQFF
DNA: TGTGCCAGCAGAAACAGGTCCCTCTACAATGAGCAGTTCTTC